The 27 T cell receptor beta chains below were found in one sample sequenced in a study of identical twins. TCRdb ran MiXCR on the 5' RACE reads and lists one entry per CDR3 protein. This sample has 200,000 to 300,000 distinct CDR3 sequences, with roughly 10% found just once. The sample taken for sequencing was memory T cells sorted from blood. These receptor sequences come from a man aged 50-60 years in good health.

The CDR3 sequence is CASRGGSGSHTDTQYF. The CDR3 DNA reads as TGCGCCAGCAGGGGGGGTAGCGGTTCCCACACAGATACGCAGTATTTT. This chain uses TRBV5-1 with TRBJ2-3, with a possible D match to TRBD2 (6 bases). CDR1 is SGHRS and CDR2 is YFSETQ in the germline V gene. The CDR3 length is 16 residues. V shed 5 bases and J shed 2 bases, with 18 bases lying between them.

The chain has TRBV4-2 and TRBJ1-1; tentatively, D is TRBD1 (5 bases). Germline CDR1 LGHNA, CDR2 YNFKEQ. The CDR3 consists of 16 residues. V lost 1 base to trimming and J lost 1 base, with 13 bases between them. CDR3: CASSQAPGGGNTEAFF. The CDR3 DNA sequence: TGTGCCAGCAGCCAAGCCCCGGGGGGGGGGAACACTGAAGCTTTCTTT.

This clonotype was counted only a few times. V usage is TRBV20-1 and J usage is TRBJ1-6; 7 bases are shared with TRBD1. Germline values: CDR1 DFQATT, CDR2 SNEGSKA (reference sequence). After removal of 3 bases from V and 7 bases from J, the junction contained 9 bases not matched to a gene. The CDR3 sequence is 15 residues long. CDR3: CSARERQGLNSPLHF. The CDR3 DNA is TGCAGTGCTAGGGAGAGACAGGGTTTGAATTCACCCCTCCACTTT.

The chain joins TRBV5-1 to TRBJ1-6, with 9 nucleotides matching TRBD1. With V trimmed by 4 bases and J by 4 bases, 6 bases remained unmatched. Germline V gene data show CDR1 as SGHRS and CDR2 as YFSETQ. The CDR3 contains 16 residues. The CDR3 DNA is TGCGCCAGCAGCCGGGGGACAGGGAGTTATAATTCACCCCTCCACTTT. Translating gives CASSRGTGSYNSPLHF.

This clonotype has a count of ten or more. V is TRBV5-1 and J is TRBJ1-1, with 7 bases matching TRBD1. CDR1 SGHRS and CDR2 YFSETQ come from the germline V gene. J gave up 1 base and V 6 bases, and 6 bases lay outside the gene matches. The CDR3 loop spans 14 amino acids. The CDR3 bases are TGCGCCAGCACCCCGACAGGGACGAACACTGAAGCTTTCTTT. Encoded protein: CASTPTGTNTEAFF.

Only a few counts were recorded for this clonotype. The chain carries TRBV14 and TRBJ2-3, with 11 bases aligning to TRBD2. The J segment lost 5 bases and the V segment lost 1 base, leaving 5 bases of the junction unmatched. Per the germline V gene, CDR1 is SGHDN and CDR2 is FVKESK. This CDR3 comprises 16 residues. CDR3 DNA sequence: TGTGCCAGCAGCCAAGTATTAGCGGGAGGGGTAGATACGCAGTATTTT. Protein: CASSQVLAGGVDTQYF.

The gene calls are TRBV14 and TRBJ2-5; the match to TRBD1 covers 7 bases. The CDR3 spans 12 residues. Germline loops: CDR1 SGHDN, CDR2 FVKESK. Trimming removed 6 bases from V and 8 bases from J; junction bases left unmatched: 6. The CDR3 loop is CASSSQGVTQYF. The CDR3 coding sequence is TGTGCCAGCAGTTCCCAGGGGGTAACCCAGTACTTC. Together with reference TRBV14 and TRBJ2-5, the CDR3 gives the full variable domain: EAGVTQFPSHSVIEKGQTVTLRCDPISGHDNLYWYRRVMGKEIKFLLHFVKESKQDESGMPNNRFLAERTGGTYSTLKVQPAELEDSGVYFCASSSQGVTQYFGPGTRLLVL.

This clonotype has a handful of counts. This chain uses TRBV25-1 with TRBJ1-2; weak D call: TRBD1 (6 bases). Germline loops: CDR1 MGHDK, CDR2 SYGVNS. V was cut by 5 bases and J by 3 bases, with 10 bases left in between. The CDR3 covers 13 residues. The CDR3, as DNA: TGTGCCAGCAGTCGGACAGACTACTATGGCTACACCTTC. Translated, it gives CASSRTDYYGYTF.

This sequence joins TRBV20-1 and TRBJ1-6, with D possibly matching TRBD1 (6 bases). Germline-derived CDR1 and CDR2 are DFQATT and SNEGSKA (reference sequence). This CDR3 comprises 12 residues. Trimming left V 8 bases short and J 7 bases short, with 12 bases between. CDR3 loop: CSQQGWNSPLHF. For the CDR3, the DNA is TGCAGTCAACAGGGCTGGAATTCACCCCTCCACTTT.

This clonotype appeared a few times. The rearrangement joins TRBV12-3 or TRBV12-4 to TRBJ2-3, with a weak D call TRBD2 (6 bases). V lost 1 base and J 6 bases, leaving 14 bases between the germline ends. CDR3 length: 15 amino acids. CDR3 residues: CASSLGLRSGDTQYF. CDR3 in DNA: TGTGCCAGCAGTTTAGGGCTCAGGAGCGGGGATACGCAGTATTTT.

This chain uses TRBV12-3 or TRBV12-4 with TRBJ2-6, with D tentatively TRBD1 (6 bases). The CDR3 contains 13 residues. V dropped 8 bases and J dropped 4 bases, with 9 bases sitting between them. The CDR3 nucleotides are TGTGCCAGCGGGGGCCCCGGGGCCAACGTCCTGACTTTC. It is translated as CASGGPGANVLTF.

This clonotype was counted many times. The chain is built from TRBV5-1 and TRBJ1-1, with D tentatively TRBD1 (6 bases). V was pared by 4 bases and J by 0 bases, with 10 bases between. Germline values: CDR1 SGHRS, CDR2 YFSETQ. There are 14 residues in the CDR3. Here the CDR3 reads CASSKQGMNTEAFF. DNA of the CDR3: TGCGCCAGCAGCAAACAGGGCATGAACACTGAAGCTTTCTTT.

This clonotype was counted many times. The chain combines TRBV20-1 with TRBJ2-3, with 7 positions matching TRBD2. Germline V gene sequence: CDR1 DFQATT, CDR2 SNEGSKA (reference sequence). The V and J ends lost 5 bases and 5 bases, in that order; junction bases with no gene match: 13. The length of the CDR3 is 15 residues. CDR3 loop: CSAPPVRLAGDTQYF. The DNA of the CDR3 is TGCAGTGCTCCTCCCGTCAGACTAGCAGGAGATACGCAGTATTTT.

DNA of the CDR3: TGTGCCATCAGGAGGGGACCTTGGAACACCGGGGAGCTGTTTTTT. This encodes CAIRRGPWNTGELFF. The chain joins TRBV10-3 to TRBJ2-2; the D gene could be TRBD1 or TRBD2 (5 bases each). The CDR3 spans 15 residues. The germline V gene has CDR1 ENHRY and CDR2 SYGVKD. V was shortened by 6 bases and J by 1 base, with 12 bases between the two germline ends.

This clonotype was detected only a few times. This rearrangement joins TRBV27 to TRBJ2-1, with 10 nucleotides matching TRBD2. Germline CDR1 MNHEY, CDR2 SMNVEV (reference sequence). The CDR3 runs to 16 residues. After removal of 5 bases from V and 3 bases from J, the junction contained 7 bases not matched to a gene. CDR3: CASSPFTSGVYNEQFF. The CDR3 DNA is TGTGCCAGCAGTCCGTTTACTAGCGGGGTCTACAATGAGCAGTTCTTC.

This clonotype showed up just a few times. The CDR3 here is CASRQWDRPYEQYF. The CDR3 DNA sequence: TGTGCCAGCAGACAGTGGGACAGGCCCTACGAGCAGTACTTC. This sequence joins TRBV28 and TRBJ2-7; TRBD1 agrees at 8 bases. CDR1 and CDR2 from the germline V gene are MDHEN and SYDVKM. The CDR3 length is 14 residues. J lost 2 bases, V lost 6 bases, and 6 bases had no gene match.

There are a few counts of this clonotype. The chain joins TRBV5-5 to TRBJ1-2, with 8 bases lining up with TRBD1. The CDR3 runs 15 residues. Trimming cost V 4 bases and J 1 base; bases outside gene matches: 6. Germline CDR1 and CDR2: SGHKS and YYEKEE (reference sequence). CDR3 sequence: CASSPVTGVNYGYTF. The CDR3 DNA reads as TGTGCCAGCAGCCCCGTGACAGGGGTTAACTATGGCTACACCTTC. The variable domain in full, completed from reference TRBV5-5 and TRBJ1-2, reads DAGVTQSPTHLIKTRGQQVTLRCSPISGHKSVSWYQQVLGQGPQFIFQYYEKEERGRGNFPDRFSARQFPNYSSELNVNALLLGDSALYLCASSPVTGVNYGYTFGSGTRLTVV.

The chain carries TRBV6-1 and TRBJ1-1; D is unresolved. This CDR3 contains 15 residues. V was shortened by 4 bases and J by 1 base, with 13 bases between the two germline ends. CDR1 and CDR2 (germline): MNHNS, SASEGT. In nucleotides, the CDR3 is TGTGCCAGCAGTGCGGATTGGCAGCCGAACACTGAAGCTTTCTTT. Translated: CASSADWQPNTEAFF.

This rearrangement joins TRBV20-1 to TRBJ2-7, with TRBD2 matching 14 bases. V dropped 6 bases and J dropped 6; count of bases not matched to a gene: 7. This CDR3 spans 14 amino acids. The germline gives CDR1 DFQATT, CDR2 SNEGSKA (reference sequence). The CDR3 DNA reads as TGCAGTGCAGCCGGGACTAGCGGGAGTCCCGAGCAGTACTTC. It codes for CSAAGTSGSPEQYF.

This clonotype was seen only a few times. The chain combines TRBV4-3 with TRBJ2-7; the match to TRBD1 covers 7 bases. The V and J ends lost 6 bases and 7 bases, in that order; junction bases with no gene match: 12. This CDR3 comprises 14 residues. Germline V gene sequence: CDR1 LGHNA, CDR2 YSLEER. The CDR3 spells CASSPDRTSGEQYF. The CDR3 bases are TGCGCCAGCAGTCCGGACAGGACCTCTGGGGAGCAGTACTTC.

This clonotype was observed many times. The V gene is TRBV6-2 or TRBV6-3, the J gene TRBJ2-2, with 12 bases lining up with TRBD2. Looked up from germline, CDR1 is MNHEY and CDR2 is SVGEGT. Unmatched junction bases numbered 16, after V lost 2 bases and J lost 6 bases. The CDR3 is 20 amino acids. CDR3 loop: CASSYRIGFSTSGGPGELFF. Written as DNA, the CDR3 is TGTGCCAGCAGTTACCGGATTGGGTTCTCGACTAGCGGGGGTCCCGGGGAGCTGTTTTTT.

This clonotype was counted many times. The chain joins TRBV20-1 to TRBJ2-3; the D gene is possibly TRBD2 (5 bases). V lost 3 bases and J lost 1, with 14 bases in between. Per the germline V gene, CDR1 is DFQATT and CDR2 is SNEGSKA (reference sequence). This CDR3 has 15 amino acids. Written as DNA, the CDR3 is TGCAGTGCTAGTGGCGTCCGGGGTGGCACAGATACGCAGTATTTT. Translated, it gives CSASGVRGGTDTQYF.

This clonotype was detected a few times. This chain joins TRBV20-1 and TRBJ2-3; possibly TRBD1 for D (7 bases). V was cut by 6 bases and J by 4 bases, with 26 bases left in between. CDR3 length: 17 residues. Looked up from germline, CDR1 is DFQATT and CDR2 is SNEGSKA (reference sequence). CDR3 sequence (DNA): TGCAGTGCCCTCGCGGCAACCCAGGGGGGCCTGTCAGATACGCAGTATTTT. Its translation is CSALAATQGGLSDTQYF.

V gene TRBV7-2 combines with J gene TRBJ2-4, with D unresolved. The germline V gene has CDR1 SGHTA and CDR2 FQGNSA. The CDR3 is made up of 13 amino acids. Trimming took 8 bases from V and 8 from J, leaving 16 bases between them. The CDR3 DNA reads as TGTGCCAGCTCTCGACCCGGAGAGGACATTCAGTACTTC. It codes for CASSRPGEDIQYF.

CDR3 nucleotide sequence: TGTGCCAGCAGTTTTCAGTACACTGAAGCTTTCTTT. It is translated as CASSFQYTEAFF. The V and J genes are TRBV28 and TRBJ1-1; no clear D gene. The V end lost 3 bases, the J end lost 3 bases, and 5 bases lay between the germline ends. Germline V lookup: CDR1 MDHEN, CDR2 SYDVKM. This CDR3 contains 12 residues. The full variable domain, in which reference TRBV28 and TRBJ1-1 provide the parts outside the CDR3, is DVKVTQSSRYLVKRTGEKVFLECVQDMDHENMFWYRQDPGLGLRLIYFSYDVKMKEKGDIPEGYSVSREKKERFSLILESASTNQTSMYLCASSFQYTEAFFGQGTRLTVV.

This chain uses TRBV7-2 with TRBJ2-5, with 11 bases identical to TRBD2. The CDR3 runs to 15 residues. Germline V gene lookup returns CDR1 SGHTA and CDR2 FQGNSA. The V gene end was trimmed by 5 bases and the J gene end by 5 bases; junction bases not matched to a gene: 7. The CDR3 loop reads CASSLTSGSYETQYF. The CDR3 DNA reads as TGTGCCAGCAGCCTTACTAGCGGGAGTTATGAGACCCAGTACTTC.

The sample holds many counts of this clonotype. This chain connects TRBV5-1 to TRBJ1-5; the D gene is possibly TRBD1 (5 bases). CDR1 and CDR2 (germline): SGHRS, YFSETQ. CDR3 length: 15 amino acids. With 5 bases removed from V and 4 bases from J, the gap between germline ends came to 16 bases. The CDR3 DNA follows: TGCGCCAGCAGGGTCCGGCCGGGGGGAAATCAGCCCCAGCATTTT. Its protein product is CASRVRPGGNQPQHF.